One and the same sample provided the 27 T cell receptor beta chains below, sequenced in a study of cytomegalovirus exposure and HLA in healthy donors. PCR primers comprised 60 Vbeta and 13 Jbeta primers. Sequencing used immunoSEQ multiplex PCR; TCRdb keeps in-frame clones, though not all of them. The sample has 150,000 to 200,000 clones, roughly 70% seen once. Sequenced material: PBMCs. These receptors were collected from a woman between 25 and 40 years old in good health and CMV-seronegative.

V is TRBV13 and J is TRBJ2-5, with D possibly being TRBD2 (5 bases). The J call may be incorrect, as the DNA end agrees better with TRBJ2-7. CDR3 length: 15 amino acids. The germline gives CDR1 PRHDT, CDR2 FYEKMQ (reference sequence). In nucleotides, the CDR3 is TGTGCCAGCAGCTCCTCGGGATTTCTCTCCTACGAGCAGTACTTC. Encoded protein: CASSSSGFLSYEQYF.

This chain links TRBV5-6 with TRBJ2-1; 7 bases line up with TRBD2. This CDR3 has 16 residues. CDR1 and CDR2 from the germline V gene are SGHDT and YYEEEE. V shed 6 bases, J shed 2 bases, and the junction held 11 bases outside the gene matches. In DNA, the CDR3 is TGTGCCAGCACCCCCGGGGAGGGTCTCCCCTACAATGAGCAGTTCTTC. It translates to CASTPGEGLPYNEQFF.

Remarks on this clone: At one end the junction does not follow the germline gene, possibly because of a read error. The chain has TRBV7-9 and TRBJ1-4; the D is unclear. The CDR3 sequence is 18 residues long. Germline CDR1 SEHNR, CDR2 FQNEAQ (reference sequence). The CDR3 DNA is TGTGCCAGCGGCTTAGCCGGGTGGGAGGCTGCAACTAATGAAAAACTGTTTTTT. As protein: CASGLAGWEAATNEKLFF.

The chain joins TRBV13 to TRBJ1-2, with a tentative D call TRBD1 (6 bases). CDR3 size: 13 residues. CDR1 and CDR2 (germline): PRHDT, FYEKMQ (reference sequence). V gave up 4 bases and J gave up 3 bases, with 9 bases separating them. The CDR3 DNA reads TGTGCCAGCAGCTCTGGACAGTACTATGGCTACACCTTC. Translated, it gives CASSSGQYYGYTF.

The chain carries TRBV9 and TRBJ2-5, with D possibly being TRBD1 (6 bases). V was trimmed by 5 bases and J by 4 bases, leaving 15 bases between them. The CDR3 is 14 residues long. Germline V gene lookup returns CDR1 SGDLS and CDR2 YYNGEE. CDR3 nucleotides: TGTGCCAGCAGTAAGCAGGGGTTTGGAGAGACCCAGTACTTC. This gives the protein CASSKQGFGETQYF.

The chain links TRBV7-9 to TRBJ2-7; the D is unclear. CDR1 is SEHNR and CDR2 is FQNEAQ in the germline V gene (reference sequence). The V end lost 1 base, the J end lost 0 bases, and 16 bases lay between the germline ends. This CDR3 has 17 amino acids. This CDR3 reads CASSLVYEWSPSYEQYF. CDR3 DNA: TGTGCCAGCAGCTTAGTTTATGAGTGGAGCCCCTCCTACGAGCAGTACTTC.

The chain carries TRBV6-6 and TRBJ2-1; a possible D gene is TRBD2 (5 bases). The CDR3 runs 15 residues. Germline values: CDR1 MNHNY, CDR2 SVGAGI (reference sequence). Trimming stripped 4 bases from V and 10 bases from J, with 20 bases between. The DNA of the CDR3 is TGTGCCAGCAGTTCCCCCGCTCGGGGTAACCAGGAGCAGTTCTTC. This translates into CASSSPARGNQEQFF.

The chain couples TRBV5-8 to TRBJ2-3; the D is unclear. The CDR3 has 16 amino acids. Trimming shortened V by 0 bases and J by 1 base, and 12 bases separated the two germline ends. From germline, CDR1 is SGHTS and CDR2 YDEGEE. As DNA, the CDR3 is TGTGCCAGCAGCTTGGGTCCTTCCCGTGGCACAGATACGCAGTATTTT. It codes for CASSLGPSRGTDTQYF.

The CDR3 DNA sequence: TGTGCCAGCTCACCTGCCGGTTATAATAGCAATCAGCCCCAGCATTTT. It is translated as CASSPAGYNSNQPQHF. The chain employs TRBV18 and TRBJ1-5; D unclear. The germline V and J ends were trimmed by 3 bases and 0 bases, with 12 bases remaining between them. The CDR3 runs 16 residues. Germline V gives CDR1 KGHSH, CDR2 LQKENI. Supplemented by reference TRBV18 and TRBJ1-5, the full variable domain reads NAGVMQNPRHLVRRRGQEARLRCSPMKGHSHVYWYRQLPEEGLKFMVYLQKENIIDESGMPKERFSAEFPKEGPSILRIQQVVRGDSAAYFCASSPAGYNSNQPQHFGDGTRLSIL.

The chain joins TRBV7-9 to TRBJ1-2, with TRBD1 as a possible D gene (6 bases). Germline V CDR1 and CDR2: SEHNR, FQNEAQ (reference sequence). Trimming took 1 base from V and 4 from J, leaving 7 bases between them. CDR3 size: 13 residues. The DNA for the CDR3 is TGTGCCAGCAGCTTAGGAGGGGGCTATGGCTACACCTTC. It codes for CASSLGGGYGYTF.

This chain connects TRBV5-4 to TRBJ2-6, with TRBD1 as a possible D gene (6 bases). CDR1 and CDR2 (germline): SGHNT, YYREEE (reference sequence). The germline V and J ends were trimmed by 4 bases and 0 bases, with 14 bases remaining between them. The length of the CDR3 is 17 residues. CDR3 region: CASSPGALYSGANVLTF. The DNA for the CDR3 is TGTGCCAGCAGCCCAGGGGCTCTTTACTCTGGGGCCAACGTCCTGACTTTC. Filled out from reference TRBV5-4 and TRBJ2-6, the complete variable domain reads ETGVTQSPTHLIKTRGQQVTLRCSSQSGHNTVSWYQQALGQGPQFIFQYYREEENGRGNFPPRFSGLQFPNYSSELNVNALELDDSALYLCASSPGALYSGANVLTFGAGSRLTVL.

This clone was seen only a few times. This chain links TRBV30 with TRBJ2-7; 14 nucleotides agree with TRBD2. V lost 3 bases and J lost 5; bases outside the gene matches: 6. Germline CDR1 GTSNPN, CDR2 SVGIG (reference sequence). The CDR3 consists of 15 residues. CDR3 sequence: CAWRAGLAGVDEQYF. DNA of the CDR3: TGTGCCTGGAGGGCGGGACTAGCGGGAGTCGACGAGCAGTACTTC. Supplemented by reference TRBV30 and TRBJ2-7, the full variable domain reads SQTIHQWPATLVQPVGSPLSLECTVEGTSNPNLYWYRQAAGRGLQLLFYSVGIGQISSEVPQNLSASRPQDRQFILSSKKLLLSDSGFYLCAWRAGLAGVDEQYFGPGTRLTVT.

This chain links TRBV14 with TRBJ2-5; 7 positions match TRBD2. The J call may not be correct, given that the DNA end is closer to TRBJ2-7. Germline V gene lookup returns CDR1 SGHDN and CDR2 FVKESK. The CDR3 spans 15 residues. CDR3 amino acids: CASSQDFSGLYEQYF. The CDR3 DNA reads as TGTGCCAGCAGCCAAGACTTTAGCGGGCTCTACGAGCAGTACTTC.

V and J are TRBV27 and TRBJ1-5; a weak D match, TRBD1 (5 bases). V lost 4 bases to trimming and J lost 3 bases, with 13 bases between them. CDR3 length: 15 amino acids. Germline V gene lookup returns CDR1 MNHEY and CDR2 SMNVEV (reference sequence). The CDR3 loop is CASSSQQGFNQPQHF. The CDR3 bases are TGTGCCAGCAGTTCCCAGCAGGGTTTCAATCAGCCCCAGCATTTT.

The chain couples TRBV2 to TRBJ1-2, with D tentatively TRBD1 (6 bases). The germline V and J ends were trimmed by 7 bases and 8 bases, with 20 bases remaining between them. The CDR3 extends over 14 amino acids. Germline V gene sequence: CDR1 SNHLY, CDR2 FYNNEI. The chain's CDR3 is CASIQDSRPGGYTF. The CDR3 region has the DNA TGTGCCAGCATCCAGGACAGTCGGCCCGGAGGCTACACCTTC.

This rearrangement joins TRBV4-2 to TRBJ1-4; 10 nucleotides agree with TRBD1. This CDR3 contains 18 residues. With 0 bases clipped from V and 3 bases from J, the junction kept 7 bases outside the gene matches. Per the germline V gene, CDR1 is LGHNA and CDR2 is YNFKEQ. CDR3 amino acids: CASSQEKLGTGANEKLFF. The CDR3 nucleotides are TGTGCCAGCAGCCAAGAAAAGTTGGGGACAGGGGCTAATGAAAAACTGTTTTTT.

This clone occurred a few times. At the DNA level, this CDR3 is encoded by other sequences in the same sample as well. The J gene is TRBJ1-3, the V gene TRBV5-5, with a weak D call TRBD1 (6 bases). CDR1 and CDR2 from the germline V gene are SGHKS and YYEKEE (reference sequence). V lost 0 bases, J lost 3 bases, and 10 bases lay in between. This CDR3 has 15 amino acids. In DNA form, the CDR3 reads TGTGCCAGCAGCTTGGGGGGGCTCGGTGGAAACACCATATATTTT. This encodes CASSLGGLGGNTIYF.

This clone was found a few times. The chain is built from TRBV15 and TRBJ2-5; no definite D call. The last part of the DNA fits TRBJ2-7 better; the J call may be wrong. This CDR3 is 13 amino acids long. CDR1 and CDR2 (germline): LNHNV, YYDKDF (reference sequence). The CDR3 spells CATSREKLGEQYF. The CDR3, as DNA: TGTGCCACCAGCAGAGAAAAGTTGGGCGAGCAGTACTTC.

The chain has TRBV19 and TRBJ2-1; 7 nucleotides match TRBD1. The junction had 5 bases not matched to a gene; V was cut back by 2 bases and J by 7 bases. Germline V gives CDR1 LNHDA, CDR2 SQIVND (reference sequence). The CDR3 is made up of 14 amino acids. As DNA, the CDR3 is TGTGCCAGTAGTATAATGGCAGGGGGAAATGAGCAGTTCTTC. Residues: CASSIMAGGNEQFF.

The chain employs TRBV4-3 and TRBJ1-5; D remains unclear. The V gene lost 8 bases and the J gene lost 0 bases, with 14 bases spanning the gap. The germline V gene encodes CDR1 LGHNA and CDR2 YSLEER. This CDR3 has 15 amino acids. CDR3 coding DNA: TGCGCCAGCTCGGTGAAAGAATTTAGCAATCAGCCCCAGCATTTT. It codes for CASSVKEFSNQPQHF.

The CDR3 region has the DNA TGTGCCAGCAGCGGCGGGCCCTCAACTAATGAAAAACTGTTTTTT. Protein sequence: CASSGGPSTNEKLFF. The chain recombines TRBV6-1 with TRBJ1-4; no definite D call. Trimming shortened V by 6 bases and J by 0 bases, and 11 bases separated the two germline ends. Germline CDR1 reads MNHNS; CDR2 reads SASEGT. The CDR3 is made up of 15 amino acids.

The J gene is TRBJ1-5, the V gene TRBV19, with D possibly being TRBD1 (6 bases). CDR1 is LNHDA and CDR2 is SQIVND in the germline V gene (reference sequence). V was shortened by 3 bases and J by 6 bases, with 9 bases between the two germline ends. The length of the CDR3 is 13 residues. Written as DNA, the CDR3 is TGTGCCAGTAGTATGGACAGAGGTCAGCCCCAGCATTTT. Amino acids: CASSMDRGQPQHF.

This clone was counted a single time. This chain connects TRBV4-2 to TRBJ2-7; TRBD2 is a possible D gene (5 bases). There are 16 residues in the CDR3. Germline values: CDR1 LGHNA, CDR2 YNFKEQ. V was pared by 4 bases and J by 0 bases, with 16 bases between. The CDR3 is CASSPQDSIDSYEQYF. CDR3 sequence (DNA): TGTGCCAGCAGCCCCCAGGACTCAATCGACTCCTACGAGCAGTACTTC.

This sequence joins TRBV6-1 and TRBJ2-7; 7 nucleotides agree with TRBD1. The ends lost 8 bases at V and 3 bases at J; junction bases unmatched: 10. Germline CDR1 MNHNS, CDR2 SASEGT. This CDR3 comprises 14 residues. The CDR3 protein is CASDTAAGGYEQYF. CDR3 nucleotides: TGTGCCAGCGACACCGCGGCAGGGGGCTACGAGCAGTACTTC.

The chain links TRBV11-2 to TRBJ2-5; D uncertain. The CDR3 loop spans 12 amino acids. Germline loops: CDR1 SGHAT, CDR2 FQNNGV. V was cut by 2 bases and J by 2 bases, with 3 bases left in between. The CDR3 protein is CASSLTQETQYF. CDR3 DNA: TGTGCCAGCAGCTTAACACAAGAGACCCAGTACTTC.

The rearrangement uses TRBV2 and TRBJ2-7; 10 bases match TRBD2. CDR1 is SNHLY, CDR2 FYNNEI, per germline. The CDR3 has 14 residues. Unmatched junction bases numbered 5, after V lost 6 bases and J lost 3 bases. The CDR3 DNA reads TGTGCCAGCAGCCTAGCGGGGGAACTCTACGAGCAGTACTTC. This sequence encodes CASSLAGELYEQYF.

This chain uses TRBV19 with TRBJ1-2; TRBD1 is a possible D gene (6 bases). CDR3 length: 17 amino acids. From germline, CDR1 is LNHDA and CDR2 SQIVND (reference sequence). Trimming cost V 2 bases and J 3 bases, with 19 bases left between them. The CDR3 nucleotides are TGTGCCAGTAGTATAAAGGGCTTGACAGGATGGTACTATGGCTACACCTTC. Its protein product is CASSIKGLTGWYYGYTF.